This record looks at one T cell receptor (beta chain) sequence and its context. This sample stems from a study of blood T cell repertoires in COVID-19. CDR3 length equals 12 residues. V lost 1 base and J 10 bases, leaving 5 bases between the germline ends. Germline V lookup: CDR1 MDHEN, CDR2 SYDVKM. Under the authors' procedure: Reference gene primers were amplified, and this amplification served to estimate nucleated cell counts. Here immunoSEQ multiplex PCR was the method, and the copy in TCRdb shows in-frame clones only, minus some. V, J and clone size are those of that table, while D and trimming were read from the DNA. In the table there are about 82,000 clones, over 70% of which are singletons.

The sequence came from a woman aged 40-49 years with active or convalescent COVID-19. Sequenced input: peripheral blood. V is TRBV28 and J is TRBJ1-6; D remains ambiguous. The CDR3 loop reads CASSLLESPLHF. The CDR3 DNA is TGTGCCAGCAGTTTATTGGAGTCACCCCTCCACTTT. Filled out from reference TRBV28 and TRBJ1-6, the complete variable domain reads DVKVTQSSRYLVKRTGEKVFLECVQDMDHENMFWYRQDPGLGLRLIYFSYDVKMKEKGDIPEGYSVSREKKERFSLILESASTNQTSMYLCASSLLESPLHFGNGTRLTVT.